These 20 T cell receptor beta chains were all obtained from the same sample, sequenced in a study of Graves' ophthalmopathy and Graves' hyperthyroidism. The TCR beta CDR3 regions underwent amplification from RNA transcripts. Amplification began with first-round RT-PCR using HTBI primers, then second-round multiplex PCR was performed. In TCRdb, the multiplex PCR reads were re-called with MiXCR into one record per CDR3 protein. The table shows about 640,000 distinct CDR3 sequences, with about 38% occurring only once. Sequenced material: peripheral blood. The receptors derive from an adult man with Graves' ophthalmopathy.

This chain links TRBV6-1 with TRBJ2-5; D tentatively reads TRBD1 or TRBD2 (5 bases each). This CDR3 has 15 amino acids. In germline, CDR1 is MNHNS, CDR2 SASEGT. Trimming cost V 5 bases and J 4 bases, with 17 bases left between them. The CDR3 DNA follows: TGTGCCAGCAGTCCACTTAAACCGGGACCAGAGACCCAGTACTTC. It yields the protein CASSPLKPGPETQYF.

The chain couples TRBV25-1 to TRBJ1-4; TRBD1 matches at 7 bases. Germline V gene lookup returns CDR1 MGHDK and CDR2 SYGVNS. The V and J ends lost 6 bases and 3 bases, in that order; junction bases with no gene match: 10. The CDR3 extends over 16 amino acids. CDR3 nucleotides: TGTGCCAGCAGAAGAAAGACCGGGACAGCTAATGAAAAACTGTTTTTT. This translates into CASRRKTGTANEKLFF. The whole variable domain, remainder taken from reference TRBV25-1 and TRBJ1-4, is EADIYQTPRYLVIGTGKKITLECSQTMGHDKMYWYQQDPGMELHLIHYSYGVNSTEKGDLSSESTVSRIRTEHFPLTLESARPSHTSQYLCASRRKTGTANEKLFFGSGTQLSVL.

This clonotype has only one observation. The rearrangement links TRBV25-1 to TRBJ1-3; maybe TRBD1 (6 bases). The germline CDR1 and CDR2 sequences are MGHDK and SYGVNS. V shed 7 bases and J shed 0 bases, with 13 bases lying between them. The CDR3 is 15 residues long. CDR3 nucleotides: TGTGCCAGCACCACTGACAGGAGCTCTGGAAACACCATATATTTT. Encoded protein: CASTTDRSSGNTIYF.

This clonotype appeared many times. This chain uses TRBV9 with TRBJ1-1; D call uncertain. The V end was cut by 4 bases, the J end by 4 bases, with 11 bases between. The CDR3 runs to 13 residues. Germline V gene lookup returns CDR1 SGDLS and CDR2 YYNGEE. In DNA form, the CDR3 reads TGTGCCAGCAGCCCCTCGGGTGGCACTGAAGCTTTCTTT. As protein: CASSPSGGTEAFF.

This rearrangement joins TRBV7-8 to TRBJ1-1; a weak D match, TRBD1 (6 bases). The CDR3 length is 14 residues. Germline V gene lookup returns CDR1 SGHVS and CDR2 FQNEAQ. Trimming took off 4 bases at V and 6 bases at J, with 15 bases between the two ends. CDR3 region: CASSSRRGGAEAFF. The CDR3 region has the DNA TGTGCCAGCAGCTCTAGGAGGGGGGGGGCTGAAGCTTTCTTT.

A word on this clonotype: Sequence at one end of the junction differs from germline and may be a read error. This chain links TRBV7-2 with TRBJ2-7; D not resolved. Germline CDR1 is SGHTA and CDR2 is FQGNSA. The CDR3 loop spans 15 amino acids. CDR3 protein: CASSQGGGTTYEQYF. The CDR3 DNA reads TGCGCCAGCAGCCAAGGCGGCGGCACAACCTACGAGCAGTACTTC.

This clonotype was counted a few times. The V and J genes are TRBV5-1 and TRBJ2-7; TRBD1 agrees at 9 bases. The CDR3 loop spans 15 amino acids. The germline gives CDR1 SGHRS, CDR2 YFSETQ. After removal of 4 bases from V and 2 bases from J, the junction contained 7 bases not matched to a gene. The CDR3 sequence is CASSLWTGETYEQYF. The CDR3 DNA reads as TGCGCCAGCAGCCTATGGACAGGGGAAACCTACGAGCAGTACTTC.

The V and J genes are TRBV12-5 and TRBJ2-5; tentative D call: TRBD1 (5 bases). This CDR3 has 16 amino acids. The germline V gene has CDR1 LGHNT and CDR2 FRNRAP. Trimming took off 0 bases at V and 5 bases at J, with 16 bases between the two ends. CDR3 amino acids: CASGLVLQGRGETQYF. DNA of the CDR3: TGTGCTAGTGGTTTGGTACTCCAGGGCAGAGGCGAGACCCAGTACTTC.

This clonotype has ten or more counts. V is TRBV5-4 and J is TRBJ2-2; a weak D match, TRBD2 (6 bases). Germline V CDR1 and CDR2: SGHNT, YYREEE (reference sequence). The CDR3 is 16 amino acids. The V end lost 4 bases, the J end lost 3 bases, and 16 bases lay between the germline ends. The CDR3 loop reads CASSRGGAGHTGELFF. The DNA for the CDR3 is TGTGCCAGCAGCCGTGGAGGGGCGGGCCACACCGGGGAGCTGTTTTTT.

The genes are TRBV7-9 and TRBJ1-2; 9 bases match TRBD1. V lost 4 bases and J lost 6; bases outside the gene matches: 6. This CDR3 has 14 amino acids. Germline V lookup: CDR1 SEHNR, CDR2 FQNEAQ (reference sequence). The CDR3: CASSSNRGRNGYTF. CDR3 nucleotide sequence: TGTGCCAGCAGCTCGAACAGGGGGCGGAATGGCTACACCTTC.

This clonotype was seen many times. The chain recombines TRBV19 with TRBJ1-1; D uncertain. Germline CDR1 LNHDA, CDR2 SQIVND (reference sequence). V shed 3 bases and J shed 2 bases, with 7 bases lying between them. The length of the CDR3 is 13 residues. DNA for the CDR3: TGTGCCAGTAGTATGAGCGACAACACTGAAGCTTTCTTT. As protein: CASSMSDNTEAFF.

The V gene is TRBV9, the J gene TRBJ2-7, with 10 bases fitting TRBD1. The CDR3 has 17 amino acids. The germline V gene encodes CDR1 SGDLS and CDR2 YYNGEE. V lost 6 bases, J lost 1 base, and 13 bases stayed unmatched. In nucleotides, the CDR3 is TGTGCCAGCACCGGGAGCAACGGACAGGGGGGGTCCTACGAGCAGTACTTC. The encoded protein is CASTGSNGQGGSYEQYF.

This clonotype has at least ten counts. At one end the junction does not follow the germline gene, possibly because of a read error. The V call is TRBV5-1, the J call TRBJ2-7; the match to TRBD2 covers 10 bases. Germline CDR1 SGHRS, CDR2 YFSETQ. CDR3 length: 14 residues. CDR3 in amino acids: CASSLTSGIYEQYF. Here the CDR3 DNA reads TGTGCCAGCAGCTTAACTAGCGGGATTTACGAGCAGTACTTC.

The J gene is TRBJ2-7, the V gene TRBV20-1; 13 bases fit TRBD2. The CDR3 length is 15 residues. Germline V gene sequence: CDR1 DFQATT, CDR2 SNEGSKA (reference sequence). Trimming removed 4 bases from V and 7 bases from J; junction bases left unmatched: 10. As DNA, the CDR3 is TGCAGTGCTACCCTCACTAGCGGGAGGGCCAATGAGCAGTACTTC. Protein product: CSATLTSGRANEQYF.

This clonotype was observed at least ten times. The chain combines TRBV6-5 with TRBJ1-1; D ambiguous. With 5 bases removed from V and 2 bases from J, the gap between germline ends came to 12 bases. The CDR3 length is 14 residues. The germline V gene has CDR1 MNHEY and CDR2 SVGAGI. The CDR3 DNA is TGTGCCAGCAGTGGTATCTCATCAAACACTGAAGCTTTCTTT. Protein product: CASSGISSNTEAFF.

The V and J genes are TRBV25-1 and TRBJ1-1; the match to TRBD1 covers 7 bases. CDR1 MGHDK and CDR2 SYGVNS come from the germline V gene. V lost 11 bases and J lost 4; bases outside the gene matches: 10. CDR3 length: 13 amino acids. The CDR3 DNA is TGTGCCGGAGCGACAGGGCTGGCCACTGAAGCTTTCTTT. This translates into CAGATGLATEAFF.

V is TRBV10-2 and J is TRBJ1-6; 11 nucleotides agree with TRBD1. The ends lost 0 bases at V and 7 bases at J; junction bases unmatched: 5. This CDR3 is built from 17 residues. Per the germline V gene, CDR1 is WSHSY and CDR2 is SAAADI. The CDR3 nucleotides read TGCGCCAGCAGTGAGTCGGGGACAGGGGGTGGGAATTCACCCCTCCACTTT. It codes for CASSESGTGGGNSPLHF.

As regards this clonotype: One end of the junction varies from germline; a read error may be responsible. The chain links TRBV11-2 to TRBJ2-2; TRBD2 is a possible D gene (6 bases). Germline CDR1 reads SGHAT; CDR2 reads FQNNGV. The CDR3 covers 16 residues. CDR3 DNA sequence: TGCGCCAGCAGCCATTACGTGGGGGGAAACACCGGGGAGCTGTTTTTT. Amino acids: CASSHYVGGNTGELFF.

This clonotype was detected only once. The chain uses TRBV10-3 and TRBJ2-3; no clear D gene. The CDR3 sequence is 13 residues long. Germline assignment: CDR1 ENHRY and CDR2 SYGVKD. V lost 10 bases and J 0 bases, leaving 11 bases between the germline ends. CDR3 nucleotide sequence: TGTGCCAGCCAAACAGTTAGCACAGATACGCAGTATTTT. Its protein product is CASQTVSTDTQYF.

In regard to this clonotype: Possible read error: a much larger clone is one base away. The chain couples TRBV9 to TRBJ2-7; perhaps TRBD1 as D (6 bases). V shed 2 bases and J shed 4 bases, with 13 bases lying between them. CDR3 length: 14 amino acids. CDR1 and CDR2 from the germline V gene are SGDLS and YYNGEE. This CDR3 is CASSVDGQLYEQYF. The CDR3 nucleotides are TGTGCCAGCAGCGTCGACGGACAGCTTTACGAGCAGTACTTC.